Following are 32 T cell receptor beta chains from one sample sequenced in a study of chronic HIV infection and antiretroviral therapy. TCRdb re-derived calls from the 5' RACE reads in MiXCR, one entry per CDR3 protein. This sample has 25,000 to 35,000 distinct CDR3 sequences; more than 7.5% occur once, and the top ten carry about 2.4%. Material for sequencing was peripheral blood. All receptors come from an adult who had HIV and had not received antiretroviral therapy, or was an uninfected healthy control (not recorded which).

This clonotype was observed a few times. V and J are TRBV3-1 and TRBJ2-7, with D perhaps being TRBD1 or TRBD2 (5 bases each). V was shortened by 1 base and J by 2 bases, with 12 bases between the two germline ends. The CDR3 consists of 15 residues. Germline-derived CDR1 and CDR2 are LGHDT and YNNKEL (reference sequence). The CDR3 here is CASSQVPGPTYEQYF. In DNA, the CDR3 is TGTGCCAGCAGCCAAGTTCCGGGGCCAACCTACGAGCAGTACTTC.

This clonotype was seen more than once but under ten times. The CDR3 sequence is CSVRQGDEQFF. The CDR3 region has the DNA TGCAGCGTTAGACAGGGGGATGAGCAGTTCTTC. This chain joins TRBV29-1 and TRBJ2-1, with 9 bases fitting TRBD1. The CDR3 runs to 11 residues. V was pared by 5 bases and J by 8 bases, with 1 base of the junction left unmatched. Germline V gene data show CDR1 as SQVTM and CDR2 as ANQGSEA.

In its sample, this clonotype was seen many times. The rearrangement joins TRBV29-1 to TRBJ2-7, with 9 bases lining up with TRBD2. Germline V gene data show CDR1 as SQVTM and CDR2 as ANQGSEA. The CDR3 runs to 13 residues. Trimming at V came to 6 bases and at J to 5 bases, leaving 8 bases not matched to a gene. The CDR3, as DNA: TGCAGCGTACCGGGACTAGCACTGGACGAGCAGTACTTC. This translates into CSVPGLALDEQYF.

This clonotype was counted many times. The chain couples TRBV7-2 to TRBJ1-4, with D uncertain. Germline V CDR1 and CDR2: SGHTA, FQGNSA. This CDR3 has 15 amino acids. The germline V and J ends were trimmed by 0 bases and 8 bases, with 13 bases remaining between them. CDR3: CASSLADRAGEKLFF. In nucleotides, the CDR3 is TGTGCCAGCAGCTTAGCGGATAGGGCGGGCGAAAAACTGTTTTTT.

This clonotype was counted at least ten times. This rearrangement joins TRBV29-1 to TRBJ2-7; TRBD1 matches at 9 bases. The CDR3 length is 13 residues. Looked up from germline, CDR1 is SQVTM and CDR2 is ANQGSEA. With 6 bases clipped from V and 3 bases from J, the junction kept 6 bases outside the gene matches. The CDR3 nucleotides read TGCAGCGTGCAGACAGGGGGAGGCTACGAGCAGTACTTC. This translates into CSVQTGGGYEQYF.

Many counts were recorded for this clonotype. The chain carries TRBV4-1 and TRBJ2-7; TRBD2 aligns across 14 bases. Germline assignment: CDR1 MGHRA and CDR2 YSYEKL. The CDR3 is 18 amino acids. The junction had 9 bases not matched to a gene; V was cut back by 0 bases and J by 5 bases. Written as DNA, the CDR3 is TGCGCCAGCAGCCAAGAAAGCTCGGGACTAGCGGGAGTCCACGAGCAGTACTTC. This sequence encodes CASSQESSGLAGVHEQYF.

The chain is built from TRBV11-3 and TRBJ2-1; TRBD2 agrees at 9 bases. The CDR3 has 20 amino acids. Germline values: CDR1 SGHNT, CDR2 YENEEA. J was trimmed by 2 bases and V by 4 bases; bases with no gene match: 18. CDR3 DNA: TGTGCCAGCAGCTGGGCCGGTTGGCGGGGGGGCGAGGCCACCTACAATGAGCAGTTCTTC. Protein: CASSWAGWRGGEATYNEQFF.

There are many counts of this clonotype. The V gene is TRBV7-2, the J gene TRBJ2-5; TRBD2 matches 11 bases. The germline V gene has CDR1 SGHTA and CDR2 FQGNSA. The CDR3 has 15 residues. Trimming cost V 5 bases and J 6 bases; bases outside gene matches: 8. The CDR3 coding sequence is TGTGCCAGCAGCCATAGCGGGAGGGCCTGGCAGACCCAGTACTTC. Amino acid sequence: CASSHSGRAWQTQYF.

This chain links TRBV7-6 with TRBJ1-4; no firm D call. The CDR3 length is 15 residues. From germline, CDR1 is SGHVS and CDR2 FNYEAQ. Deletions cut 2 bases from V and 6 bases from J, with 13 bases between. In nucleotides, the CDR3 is TGTGCCAGCAGCTTATTCGGGAGAGACGATGAAAAACTGTTTTTT. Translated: CASSLFGRDDEKLFF.

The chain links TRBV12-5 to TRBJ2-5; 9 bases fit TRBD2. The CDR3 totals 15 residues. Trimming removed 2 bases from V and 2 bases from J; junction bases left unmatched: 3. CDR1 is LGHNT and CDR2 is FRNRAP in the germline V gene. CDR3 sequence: CASGLRTSDQETQYF. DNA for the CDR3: TGTGCTAGTGGTTTGAGGACTAGCGATCAAGAGACCCAGTACTTC.

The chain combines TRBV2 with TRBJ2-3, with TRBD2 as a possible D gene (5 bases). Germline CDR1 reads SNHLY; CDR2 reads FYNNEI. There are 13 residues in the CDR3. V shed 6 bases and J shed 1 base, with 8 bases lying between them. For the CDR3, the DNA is TGTGCCAGCAGGAAGGAGGGCACAGATACGCAGTATTTT. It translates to CASRKEGTDTQYF.

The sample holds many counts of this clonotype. In nucleotides, the CDR3 is TGTGCCAGCAGCCCCCGGGGGGGGAGTGGTGGCTACACCTTC. It yields the protein CASSPRGGSGGYTF. V usage is TRBV9 and J usage is TRBJ1-2, with a weak D call TRBD1 (5 bases). Per germline, CDR1 SGDLS and CDR2 YYNGEE. Trimming stripped 4 bases from V and 7 bases from J, with 17 bases between. This CDR3 region has 14 residues.

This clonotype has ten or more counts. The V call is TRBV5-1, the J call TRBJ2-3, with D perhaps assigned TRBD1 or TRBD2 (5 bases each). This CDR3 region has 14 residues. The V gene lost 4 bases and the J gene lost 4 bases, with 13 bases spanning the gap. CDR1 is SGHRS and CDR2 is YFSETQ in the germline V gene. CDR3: CASSPGPNPDTQYF. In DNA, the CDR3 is TGCGCCAGCAGCCCGGGACCAAACCCAGATACGCAGTATTTT.

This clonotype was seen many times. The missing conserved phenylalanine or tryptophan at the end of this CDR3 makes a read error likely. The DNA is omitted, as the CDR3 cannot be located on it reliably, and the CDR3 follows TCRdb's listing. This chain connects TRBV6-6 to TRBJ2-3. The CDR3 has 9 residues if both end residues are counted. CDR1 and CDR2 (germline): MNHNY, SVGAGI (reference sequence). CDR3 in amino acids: CASSYVMYV.

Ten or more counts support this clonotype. The CDR3 region is CASFYKGQGGPPNTEAFF. DNA for the CDR3: TGTGCCAGCTTCTATAAGGGGCAGGGGGGTCCCCCGAACACTGAAGCTTTCTTT. This chain joins TRBV27 and TRBJ1-1; 7 bases are a match to TRBD1. The CDR3 runs 18 residues. Germline assignment: CDR1 MNHEY and CDR2 SMNVEV (reference sequence). J was trimmed by 1 base and V by 8 bases; bases with no gene match: 19.

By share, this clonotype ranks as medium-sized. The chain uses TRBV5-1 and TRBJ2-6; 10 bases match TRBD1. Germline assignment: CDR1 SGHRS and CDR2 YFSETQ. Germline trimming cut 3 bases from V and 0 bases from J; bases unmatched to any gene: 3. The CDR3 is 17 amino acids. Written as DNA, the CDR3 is TGCGCCAGCAGCTGGACAGGGGGTCCCTCTGGGGCCAACGTCCTGACTTTC. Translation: CASSWTGGPSGANVLTF.

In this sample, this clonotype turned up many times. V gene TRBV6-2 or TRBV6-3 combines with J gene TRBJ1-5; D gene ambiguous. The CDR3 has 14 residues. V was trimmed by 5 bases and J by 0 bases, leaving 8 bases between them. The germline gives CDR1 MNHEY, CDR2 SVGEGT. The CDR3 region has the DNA TGTGCCAGCAGTATCAGAAATAGCAATCAGCCCCAGCATTTT. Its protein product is CASSIRNSNQPQHF.

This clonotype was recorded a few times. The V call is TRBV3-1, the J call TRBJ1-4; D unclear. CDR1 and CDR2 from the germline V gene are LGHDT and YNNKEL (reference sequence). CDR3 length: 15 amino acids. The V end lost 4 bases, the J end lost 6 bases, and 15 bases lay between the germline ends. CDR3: CASSPPDGGDEKLFF. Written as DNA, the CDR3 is TGTGCCAGCAGCCCTCCGGACGGTGGAGATGAAAAACTGTTTTTT.

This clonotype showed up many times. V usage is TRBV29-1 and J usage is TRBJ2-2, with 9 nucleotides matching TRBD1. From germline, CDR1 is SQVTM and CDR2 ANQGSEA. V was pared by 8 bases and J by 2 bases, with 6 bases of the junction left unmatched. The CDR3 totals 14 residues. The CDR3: CSSTGGGNTGELFF. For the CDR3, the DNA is TGCAGCTCCACAGGGGGCGGCAACACCGGGGAGCTGTTTTTT.

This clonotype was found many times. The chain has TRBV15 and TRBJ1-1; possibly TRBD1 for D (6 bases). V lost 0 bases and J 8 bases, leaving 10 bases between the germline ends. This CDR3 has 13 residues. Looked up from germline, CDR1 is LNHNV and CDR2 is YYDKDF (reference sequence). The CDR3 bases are TGTGCCACCAGCAGAGATCACAGGGCGGAAGCTTTCTTT. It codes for CATSRDHRAEAFF. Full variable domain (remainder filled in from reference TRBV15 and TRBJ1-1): DAMVIQNPRYQVTQFGKPVTLSCSQTLNHNVMYWYQQKSSQAPKLLFHYYDKDFNNEADTPDNFQSRRPNTSFCFLDIRSPGLGDTAMYLCATSRDHRAEAFFGQGTRLTVV.

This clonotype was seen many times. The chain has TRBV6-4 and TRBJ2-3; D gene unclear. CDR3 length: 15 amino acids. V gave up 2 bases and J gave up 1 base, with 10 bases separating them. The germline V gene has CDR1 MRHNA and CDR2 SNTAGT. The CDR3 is CASSDGVGRTDTQYF. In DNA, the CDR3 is TGTGCCAGCAGTGACGGGGTAGGCCGCACAGATACGCAGTATTTT.

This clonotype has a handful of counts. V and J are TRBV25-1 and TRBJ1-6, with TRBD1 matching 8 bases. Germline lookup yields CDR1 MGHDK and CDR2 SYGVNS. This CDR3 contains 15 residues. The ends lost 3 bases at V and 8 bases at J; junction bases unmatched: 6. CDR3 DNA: TGTGCCAGCAGTGACCTGACAGGGGTTGATTCACCCCTCCACTTT. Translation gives CASSDLTGVDSPLHF.

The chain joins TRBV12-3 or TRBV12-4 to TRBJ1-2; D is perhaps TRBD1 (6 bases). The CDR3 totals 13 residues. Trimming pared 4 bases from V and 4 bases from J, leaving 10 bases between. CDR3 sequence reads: CASSSGDFYGYTF. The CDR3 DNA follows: TGTGCCAGCAGTTCAGGGGACTTCTATGGCTACACCTTC.

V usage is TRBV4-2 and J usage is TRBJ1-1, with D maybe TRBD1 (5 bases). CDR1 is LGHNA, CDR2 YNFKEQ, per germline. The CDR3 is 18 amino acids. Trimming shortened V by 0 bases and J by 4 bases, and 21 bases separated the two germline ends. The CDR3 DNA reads TGTGCCAGCAGCCAAGATCCCCTGGTCGGTCGGGACCCCACTGAAGCTTTCTTT. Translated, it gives CASSQDPLVGRDPTEAFF.

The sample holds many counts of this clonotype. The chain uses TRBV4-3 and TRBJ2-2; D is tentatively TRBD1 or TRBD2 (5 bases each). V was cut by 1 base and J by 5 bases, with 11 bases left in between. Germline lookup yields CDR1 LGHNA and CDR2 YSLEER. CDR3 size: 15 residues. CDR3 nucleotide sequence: TGCGCCAGCAGCCAAGCCTTAGGGGAGACCGGGGAGCTGTTTTTT. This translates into CASSQALGETGELFF.

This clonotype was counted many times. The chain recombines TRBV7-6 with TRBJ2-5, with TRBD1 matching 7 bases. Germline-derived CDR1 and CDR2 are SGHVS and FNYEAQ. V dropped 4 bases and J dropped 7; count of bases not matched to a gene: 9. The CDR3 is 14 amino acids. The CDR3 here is CASSSGTEWWTQYF. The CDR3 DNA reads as TGTGCCAGCAGCTCCGGGACAGAGTGGTGGACCCAGTACTTC. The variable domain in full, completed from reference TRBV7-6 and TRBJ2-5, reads GAGVSQSPRYKVTKRGQDVALRCDPISGHVSLYWYRQALGQGPEFLTYFNYEAQQDKSGLPNDRFSAERPEGSISTLTIQRTEQRDSAMYRCASSSGTEWWTQYFGPGTRLLVL.

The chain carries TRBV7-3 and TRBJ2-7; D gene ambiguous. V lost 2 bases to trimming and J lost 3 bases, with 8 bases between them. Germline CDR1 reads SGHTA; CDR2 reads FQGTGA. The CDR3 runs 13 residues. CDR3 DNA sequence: TGTGCCAGCAGCTTACCGACACACTACGAGCAGTACTTC. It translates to CASSLPTHYEQYF.

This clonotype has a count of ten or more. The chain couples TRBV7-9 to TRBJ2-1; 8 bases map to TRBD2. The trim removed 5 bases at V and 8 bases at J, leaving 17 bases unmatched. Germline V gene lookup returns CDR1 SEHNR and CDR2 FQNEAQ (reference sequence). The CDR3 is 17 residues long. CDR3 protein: CASSNSGTGGRTDEQFF. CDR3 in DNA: TGTGCCAGCAGCAATAGTGGGACCGGCGGGAGGACGGATGAGCAGTTCTTC.

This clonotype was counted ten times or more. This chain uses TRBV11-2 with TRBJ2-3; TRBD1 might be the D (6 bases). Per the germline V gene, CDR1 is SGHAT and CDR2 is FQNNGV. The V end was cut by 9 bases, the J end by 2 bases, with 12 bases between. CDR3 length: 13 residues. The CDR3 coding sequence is TGTGCCAGTAACAGGGATACCACAGATACGCAGTATTTT. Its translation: CASNRDTTDTQYF.

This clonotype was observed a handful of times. The CDR3 region is CSVDRRGGEQYF. CDR3 in DNA: TGCAGCGTTGACCGGAGGGGCGGGGAGCAGTACTTC. The chain links TRBV29-1 to TRBJ2-7; D possibly corresponds to TRBD2 (6 bases). Germline V gene data show CDR1 as SQVTM and CDR2 as ANQGSEA. The V end was cut by 3 bases, the J end by 7 bases, with 13 bases between. The CDR3 consists of 12 residues.

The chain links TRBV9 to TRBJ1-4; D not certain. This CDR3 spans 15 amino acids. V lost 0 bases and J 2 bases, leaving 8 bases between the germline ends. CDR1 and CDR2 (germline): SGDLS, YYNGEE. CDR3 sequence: CASSVGSGTNEKLFF. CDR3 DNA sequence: TGTGCCAGCAGCGTAGGGTCCGGGACTAATGAAAAACTGTTTTTT.

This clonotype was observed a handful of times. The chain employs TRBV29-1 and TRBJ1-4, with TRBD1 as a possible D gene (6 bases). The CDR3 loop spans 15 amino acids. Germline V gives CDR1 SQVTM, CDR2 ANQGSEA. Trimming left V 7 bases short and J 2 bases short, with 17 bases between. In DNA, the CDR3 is TGCAGCGGATCAATGACACAGGGTACTAATGAAAAACTGTTTTTT. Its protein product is CSGSMTQGTNEKLFF. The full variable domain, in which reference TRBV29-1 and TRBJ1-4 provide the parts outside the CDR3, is SAVISQKPSRDICQRGTSLTIQCQVDSQVTMMFWYRQQPGQSLTLIATANQGSEATYESGFVIDKFPISRPNLTFSTLTVSNMSPEDSSIYLCSGSMTQGTNEKLFFGSGTQLSVL.